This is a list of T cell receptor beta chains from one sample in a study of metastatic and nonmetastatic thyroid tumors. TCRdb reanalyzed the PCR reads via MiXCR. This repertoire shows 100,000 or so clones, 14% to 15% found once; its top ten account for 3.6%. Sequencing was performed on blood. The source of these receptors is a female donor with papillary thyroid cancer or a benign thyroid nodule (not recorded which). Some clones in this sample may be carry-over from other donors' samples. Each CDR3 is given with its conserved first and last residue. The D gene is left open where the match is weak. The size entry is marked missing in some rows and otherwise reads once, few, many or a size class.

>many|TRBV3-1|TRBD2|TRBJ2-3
CASSQGTSGGYTDTQYF
TGTGCCAGCAGCCAAGGGACTAGCGGGGGGTACACAGATACGCAGTATTTT
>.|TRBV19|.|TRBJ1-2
CATRRKADNYGYTF
TGTGCCACTCGCCGGAAGGCAGATAACTATGGCTACACCTTC
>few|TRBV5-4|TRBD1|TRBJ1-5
CASSLDPGGNQPQHF
TGTGCCAGCAGCTTGGACCCAGGGGGGAATCAGCCCCAGCATTTT
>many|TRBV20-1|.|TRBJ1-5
CSAQAGGTQSAQHF
TGCAGTGCTCAGGCCGGGGGGACCCAATCAGCCCAGCATTTT
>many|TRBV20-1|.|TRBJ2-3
CSATLGLATDTQYF
TGCAGTGCTACATTGGGACTGGCCACAGATACGCAGTATTTT
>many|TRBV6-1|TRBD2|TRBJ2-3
CASSHAGGADTQYF
TGTGCCAGCAGTCACGCGGGGGGGGCAGATACGCAGTATTTT
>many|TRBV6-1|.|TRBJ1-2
CASSVTAYGYTF
TGTGCCAGCAGTGTGACAGCCTATGGCTACACCTTC
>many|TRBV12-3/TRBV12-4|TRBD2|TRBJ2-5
CASSPSGGTQETQYF
TGTGCCAGCAGTCCAAGCGGGGGGACTCAAGAGACCCAGTACTTC
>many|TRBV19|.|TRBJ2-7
CASRAGNEQYF
TGTGCCAGTAGAGCAGGGAACGAGCAGTACTTC
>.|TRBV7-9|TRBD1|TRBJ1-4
CASSPPDRSNEKLFF
TGTGCCAGCAGCCCCCCGGACAGGTCGAACGAAAAACTGTTTTTT
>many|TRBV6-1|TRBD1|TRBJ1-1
CAGGTGPSAEAFF
TGTGCCGGGGGGACAGGGCCATCAGCTGAAGCTTTCTTT
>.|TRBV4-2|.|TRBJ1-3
CASSQVVGNTIYF
TGTGCCAGCAGCCAAGTAGTAGGAAACACCATATATTTT
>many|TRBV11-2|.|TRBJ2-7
CASSLGPDLLRAVYF
TGTGCCAGCAGCTTAGGCCCTGACCTCCTACGAGCCGTGTACTTC
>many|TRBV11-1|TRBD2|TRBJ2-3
CASSIGGAISDTQYF
TGTGCCAGCAGCATCGGGGGGGCCATTTCAGATACGCAGTATTTT
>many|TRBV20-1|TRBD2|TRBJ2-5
CSARSISGGSQETQYF
TGCAGTGCTAGGTCCATTAGCGGGGGGTCACAAGAGACCCAGTACTTC
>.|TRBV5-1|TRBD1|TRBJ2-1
CASSFEQGARYEQFF
TGCGCCAGCAGCTTTGAACAGGGGGCGAGGTATGAGCAGTTCTTC
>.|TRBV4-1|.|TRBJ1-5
CASSQDSGAGNQPQHF
TGCGCCAGCAGCCAAGATTCCGGGGCTGGCAATCAGCCCCAGCATTTT
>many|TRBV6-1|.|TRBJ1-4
CASSAYRTAFNEKLFF
TGTGCCAGCAGCGCCTACCGGACAGCCTTTAATGAAAAACTGTTTTTT
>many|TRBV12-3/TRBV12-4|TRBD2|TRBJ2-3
CASSFRLAESTDTQYF
TGTGCCAGCAGTTTTAGACTAGCTGAGAGCACAGATACGCAGTATTTT
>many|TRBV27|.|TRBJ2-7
CASSPTYRAYEQYF
TGTGCCAGCAGTCCCACGTACAGGGCTTACGAGCAGTACTTC
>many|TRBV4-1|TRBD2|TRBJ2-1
CASSQDSLAGGNEQFF
TGCGCCAGCAGCCAAGATAGCCTAGCGGGGGGCAATGAGCAGTTCTTC
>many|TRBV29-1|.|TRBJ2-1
CSVIRDGAYNEQFF
TGCAGCGTTATCCGGGACGGTGCCTACAATGAGCAGTTCTTC
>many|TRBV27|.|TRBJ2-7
CASSLSGSVGGQYF
TGTGCCAGCAGTTTATCAGGTTCCGTCGGGGGACAGTACTTC
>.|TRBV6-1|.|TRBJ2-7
CSSIGVRGGHYEQYF
TGTTCCAGCATTGGCGTCCGGGGTGGACACTACGAGCAGTACTTC
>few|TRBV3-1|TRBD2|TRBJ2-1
CASTSLGSGGTSYNEQFF
TGTGCCAGCACCTCCCTTGGGAGCGGGGGAACCTCCTACAATGAGCAGTTCTTC
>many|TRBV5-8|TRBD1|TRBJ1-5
CASSPDRAGDQPQHF
TGTGCCAGCAGCCCCGACAGGGCCGGGGATCAGCCCCAGCATTTT
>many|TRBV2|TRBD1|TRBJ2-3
CASRRGGGTDTQYF
TGTGCCAGCAGGAGAGGGGGCGGCACAGATACGCAGTATTTT
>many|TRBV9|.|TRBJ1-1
CASSVVAQGGTEAFF
TGTGCCAGCAGCGTAGTGGCACAGGGCGGAACTGAAGCTTTCTTT
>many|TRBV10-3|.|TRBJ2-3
CAISELAGASTDTQYF
TGTGCCATCAGTGAATTGGCGGGGGCTAGCACAGATACGCAGTATTTT
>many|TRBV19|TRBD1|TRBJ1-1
CASSTSGGTEAFF
TGTGCCAGTAGTACCTCAGGGGGCACTGAAGCTTTCTTT
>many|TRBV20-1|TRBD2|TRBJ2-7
CSASTGLAGDEQYF
TGCAGTGCTAGTACCGGACTAGCGGGGGATGAGCAGTACTTC
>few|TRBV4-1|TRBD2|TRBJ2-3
CASSQEAGGVTDTQYF
TGCGCCAGCAGCCAAGAGGCCGGGGGGGTCACAGATACGCAGTATTTT
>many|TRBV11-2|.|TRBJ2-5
CASSLGSVAETQYF
TGTGCCAGCAGCTTAGGTTCCGTAGCGGAGACCCAGTACTTC
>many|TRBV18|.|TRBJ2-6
CASSPWRGTGANVLTF
TGTGCCAGCTCACCCTGGAGGGGTACCGGGGCCAACGTCCTGACTTTC
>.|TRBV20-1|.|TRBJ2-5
CSADDRTTSQTQYF
TGCAGTGCCGACGACAGGACTACCTCCCAGACCCAGTACTTC